The 3 T cell receptor beta chains below all came from one sample that was sequenced in a study of OX40 agonist ivuxolimab in advanced cancers. This table comes from immunoSEQ multiplex PCR, and its TCRdb copy is limited to in-frame clones, with some not included. This table holds 25,000 to 30,000 clones, roughly 84% found once. This material consisted of CD4+ or CD8+ T cells sorted from blood, taken in a trial of the OX40 agonist ivuxolimab. All receptors derive from an adult with an advanced solid tumor such as melanoma, head and neck, liver or kidney cancer.

This rearrangement joins TRBV6-5 to TRBJ2-7, with D possibly called TRBD1 or TRBD2 (5 bases each). The V gene's germline CDR1 is MNHEY and CDR2 SVGAGI. The V end lost 2 bases, the J end lost 3 bases, and 11 bases lay between the germline ends. The CDR3 is 14 amino acids. The CDR3 spells CASSYARAGYEQYF. The CDR3 DNA reads TGTGCCAGCAGTTACGCCAGGGCGGGCTACGAGCAGTACTTC.

The chain couples TRBV6-5 to TRBJ1-4; tentatively, D is TRBD1 (5 bases). Germline lookup yields CDR1 MNHEY and CDR2 SVGAGI. Trimming left V 2 bases short and J 3 bases short, with 7 bases between. CDR3 length: 14 amino acids. The CDR3 loop reads CASSYGGANEKLFF. The CDR3 bases are TGTGCCAGCAGTTACGGGGGAGCTAATGAAAAACTGTTTTTT.

The chain carries TRBV7-8 and TRBJ2-7; D is uncertain. Trimming left V 0 bases short and J 3 bases short, with 9 bases between. This CDR3 is 14 amino acids long. The germline V gene has CDR1 SGHVS and CDR2 FQNEAQ. The CDR3 DNA sequence: TGTGCCAGCAGCTTAGCAGGGTTCCTCTACGAGCAGTACTTC. Its protein product is CASSLAGFLYEQYF.